This TCR beta chain was captured by sequencing in a study of T cell responses to AZD1222 COVID-19 vaccine. Produced via immunoSEQ multiplex PCR; TCRdb's table is partial and in-frame only. Of 70,000 to 80,000 clones listed, 60% to 85% are singletons. This CDR3 region has 15 residues. Trimming pared 6 bases from V and 2 bases from J, leaving 13 bases between. Germline assignment: CDR1 MNHEY and CDR2 SVGAGI. The chain links TRBV6-5 to TRBJ2-2; TRBD1 or TRBD2 may be the D gene (5 bases each). Source: peripheral blood, taken 28 days after the second AZD1222 dose. The TCR was taken from an adult who received the AZD1222 COVID-19 vaccine. As DNA, the CDR3 is TGTGCCAGCAGATTGGGACCGGCAAACACCGGGGAGCTGTTTTTT. Its protein is CASRLGPANTGELFF.